Reported below is one T cell receptor (beta chain). TCRdb keeps only in-frame clones here, not all; method: immunoSEQ multiplex PCR. The sample records 40,000 to 45,000 clones, about 92% being singletons. This entry belongs to a study of T cell changes during pregnancy in multiple sclerosis. CDR1 is LNHDA, CDR2 SQIVND, per germline (reference sequence). V shed 9 bases and J shed 2 bases, with 14 bases lying between them. CDR3 length: 13 residues. The sequenced sample consisted of peripheral blood. The receptor was derived from a female donor with multiple sclerosis, enrolled in a pregnancy study. This chain uses TRBV19 with TRBJ2-7; possibly TRBD1 or TRBD2 for D (6 bases each). CDR3 bases: TGTGCCAGCGCATCGGGGGCCGCCTACGAGCAGTACTTC. It translates to CASASGAAYEQYF. Looking up the rest from reference TRBV19 and TRBJ2-7 gives the full variable domain: DGGITQSPKYLFRKEGQNVTLSCEQNLNHDAMYWYRQDPGQGLRLIYYSQIVNDFQKGDIAEGYSVSREKKESFPLTVTSAQKNPTAFYLCASASGAAYEQYFGPGTRLTVT.